This T cell receptor beta chain was identified during a study of Ad26.COV2.S vaccination and SARS-CoV-2 variants. As for the study in general: Enrollment placed the donor in the COV1001 Ad26.COV2.S trial arm. Once or twice, 56 days apart, Ad26.COV2.S was delivered intramuscularly.

Clones were read by immunoSEQ multiplex PCR, and TCRdb kept only the in-frame ones, dropping some. The repertoire holds hundreds of thousands of clones, with about 89% as singletons. Treatment noted: around 19 received Ad26.COV2.S at low or high dose, single or two shots; about 5 received placebo; per-sample allocation not given. The samples date from day 63 after the first vaccine or placebo injection. Germline V gene lookup returns CDR1 MNHEY and CDR2 SVGAGI. The CDR3 totals 15 residues. Trimming removed 0 bases from V and 5 bases from J, with 12 bases in between. The receptor was isolated from a person between 18 and 60 years old who received the Ad26.COV2.S COVID-19 vaccine or a placebo. This chain connects TRBV6-5 to TRBJ2-3; perhaps TRBD2 as D (6 bases). The sequencing here drew on peripheral blood, taken in a trial of Ad26.COV2.S vaccine versus placebo. This CDR3 is CASSYSRRGQDTQYF. The CDR3 DNA reads TGTGCCAGCAGTTACTCAAGGAGGGGCCAAGATACGCAGTATTTT.